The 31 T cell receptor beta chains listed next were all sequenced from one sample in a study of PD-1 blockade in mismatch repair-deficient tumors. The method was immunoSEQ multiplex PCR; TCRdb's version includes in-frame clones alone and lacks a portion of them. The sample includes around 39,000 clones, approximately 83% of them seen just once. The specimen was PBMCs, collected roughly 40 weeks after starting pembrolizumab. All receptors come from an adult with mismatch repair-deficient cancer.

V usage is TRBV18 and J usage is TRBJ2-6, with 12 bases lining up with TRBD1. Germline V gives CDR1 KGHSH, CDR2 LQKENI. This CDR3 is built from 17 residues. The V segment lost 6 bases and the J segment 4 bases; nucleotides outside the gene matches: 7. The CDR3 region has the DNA TGTGCCAGCTCCCCGGGACAGGGGGCGCGGGGGGCCAACGTCCTGACTTTC. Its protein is CASSPGQGARGANVLTF.

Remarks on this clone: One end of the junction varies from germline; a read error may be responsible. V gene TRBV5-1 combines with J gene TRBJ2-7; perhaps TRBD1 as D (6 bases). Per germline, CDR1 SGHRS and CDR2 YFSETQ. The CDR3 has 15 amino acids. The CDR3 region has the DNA TGCGCCAACAGCTTGGATCTGCAGGGGCCCCACGAGCAGTACTTC. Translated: CANSLDLQGPHEQYF.

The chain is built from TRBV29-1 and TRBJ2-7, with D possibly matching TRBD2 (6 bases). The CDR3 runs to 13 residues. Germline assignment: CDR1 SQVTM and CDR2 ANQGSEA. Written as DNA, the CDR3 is TGCAGTGCCTGGGGCGGGAACTTGTACGAGCAGTACTTC. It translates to CSAWGGNLYEQYF.

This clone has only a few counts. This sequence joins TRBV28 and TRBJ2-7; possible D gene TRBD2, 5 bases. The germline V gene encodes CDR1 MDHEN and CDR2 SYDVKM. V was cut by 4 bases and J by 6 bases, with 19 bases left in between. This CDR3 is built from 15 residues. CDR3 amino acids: CASSSWTSWVAEQYF. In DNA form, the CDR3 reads TGTGCCAGCAGTTCCTGGACTTCCTGGGTAGCCGAGCAGTACTTC.

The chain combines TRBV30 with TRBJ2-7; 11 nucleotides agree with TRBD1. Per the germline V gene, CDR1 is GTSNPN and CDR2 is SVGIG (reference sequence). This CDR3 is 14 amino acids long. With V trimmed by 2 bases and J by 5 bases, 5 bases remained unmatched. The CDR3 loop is CAWSFGQGAHEQYF. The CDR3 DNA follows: TGTGCCTGGAGTTTCGGACAGGGGGCCCACGAGCAGTACTTC.

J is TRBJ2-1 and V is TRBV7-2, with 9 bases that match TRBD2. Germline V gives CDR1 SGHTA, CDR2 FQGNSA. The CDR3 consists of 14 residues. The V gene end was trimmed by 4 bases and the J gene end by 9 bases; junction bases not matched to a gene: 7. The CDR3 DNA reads TGTGCCAGCAGCTCTATAGCGGGAGAGGGTGAGCAGTTCTTC. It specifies CASSSIAGEGEQFF.

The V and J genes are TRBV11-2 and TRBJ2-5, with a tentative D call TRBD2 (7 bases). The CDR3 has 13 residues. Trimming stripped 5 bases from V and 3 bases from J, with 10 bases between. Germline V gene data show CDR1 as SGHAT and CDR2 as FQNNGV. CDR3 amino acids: CASSRGAEETQYF. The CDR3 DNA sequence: TGTGCCAGCAGCCGGGGGGCGGAAGAGACCCAGTACTTC.

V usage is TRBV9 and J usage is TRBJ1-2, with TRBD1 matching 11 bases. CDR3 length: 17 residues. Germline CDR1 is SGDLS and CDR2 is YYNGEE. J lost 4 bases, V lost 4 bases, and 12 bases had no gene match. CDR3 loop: CASSPRTGGDAFYGYTF. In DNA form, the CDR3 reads TGTGCCAGCAGCCCCCGGACAGGGGGCGACGCGTTCTATGGCTACACCTTC.

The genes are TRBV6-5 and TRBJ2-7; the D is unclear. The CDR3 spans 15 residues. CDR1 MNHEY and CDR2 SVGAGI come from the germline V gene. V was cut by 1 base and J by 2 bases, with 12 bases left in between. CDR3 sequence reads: CASSYFGSSPYEQYF. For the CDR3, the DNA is TGTGCCAGCAGTTACTTCGGGTCTTCCCCCTACGAGCAGTACTTC.

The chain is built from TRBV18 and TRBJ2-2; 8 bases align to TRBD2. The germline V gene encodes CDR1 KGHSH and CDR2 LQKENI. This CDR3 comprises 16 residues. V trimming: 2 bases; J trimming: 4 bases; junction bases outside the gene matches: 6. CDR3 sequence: CASSPSGTRATGELFF. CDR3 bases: TGTGCCAGCTCACCAAGCGGGACTAGGGCCACCGGGGAGCTGTTTTTT.

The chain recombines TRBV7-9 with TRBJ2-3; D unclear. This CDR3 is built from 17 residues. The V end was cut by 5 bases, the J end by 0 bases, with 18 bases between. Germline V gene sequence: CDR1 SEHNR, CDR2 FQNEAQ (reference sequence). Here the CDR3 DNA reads TGTGCCAGCAGCCTCTGGGCCGAACTTTCTAGCACAGATACGCAGTATTTT. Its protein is CASSLWAELSSTDTQYF.

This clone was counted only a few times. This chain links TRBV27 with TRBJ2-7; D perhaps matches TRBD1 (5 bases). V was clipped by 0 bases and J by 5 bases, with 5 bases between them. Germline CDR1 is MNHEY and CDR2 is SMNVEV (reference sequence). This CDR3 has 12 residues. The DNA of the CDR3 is TGTGCCAGCAGTTTATCAGGGGACGAGCAGTACTTC. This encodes CASSLSGDEQYF.

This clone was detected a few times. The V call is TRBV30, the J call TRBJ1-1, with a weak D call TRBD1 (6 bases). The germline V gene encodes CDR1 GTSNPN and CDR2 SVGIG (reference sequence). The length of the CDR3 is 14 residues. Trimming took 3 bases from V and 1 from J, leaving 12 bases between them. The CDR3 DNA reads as TGTGCCTGGAGGTACAGGGCGGCGAACACTGAAGCTTTCTTT. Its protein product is CAWRYRAANTEAFF.

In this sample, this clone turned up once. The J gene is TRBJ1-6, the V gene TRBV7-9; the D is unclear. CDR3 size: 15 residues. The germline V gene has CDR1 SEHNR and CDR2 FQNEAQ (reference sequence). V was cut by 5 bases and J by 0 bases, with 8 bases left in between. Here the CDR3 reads CASSPSSSYNSPLHF. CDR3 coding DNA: TGTGCCAGCAGCCCAAGTAGCTCCTATAATTCACCCCTCCACTTT.

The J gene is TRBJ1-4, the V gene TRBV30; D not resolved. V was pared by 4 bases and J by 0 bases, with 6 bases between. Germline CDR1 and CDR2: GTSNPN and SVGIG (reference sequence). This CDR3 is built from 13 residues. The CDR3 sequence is CAWTRATNEKLFF. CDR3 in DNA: TGTGCCTGGACCCGGGCAACTAATGAAAAACTGTTTTTT.

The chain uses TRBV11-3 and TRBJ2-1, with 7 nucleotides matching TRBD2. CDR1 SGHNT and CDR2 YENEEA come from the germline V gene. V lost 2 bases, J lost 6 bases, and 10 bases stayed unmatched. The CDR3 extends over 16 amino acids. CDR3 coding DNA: TGTGCCAGCAGCTTATTTTGGCGGGAGCGTAGCAATGAGCAGTTCTTC. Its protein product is CASSLFWRERSNEQFF.

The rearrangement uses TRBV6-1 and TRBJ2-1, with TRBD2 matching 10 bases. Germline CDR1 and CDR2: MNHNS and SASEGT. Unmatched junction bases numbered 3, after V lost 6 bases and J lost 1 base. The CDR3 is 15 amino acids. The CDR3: CASSLAGVSYNEQFF. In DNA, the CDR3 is TGTGCCAGCAGCCTAGCGGGAGTTTCCTACAATGAGCAGTTCTTC.

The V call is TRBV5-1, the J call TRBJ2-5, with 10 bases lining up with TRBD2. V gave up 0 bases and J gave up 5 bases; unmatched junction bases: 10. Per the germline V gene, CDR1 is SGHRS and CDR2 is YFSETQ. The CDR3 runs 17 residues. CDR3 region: CASSLASASGSFETQYF. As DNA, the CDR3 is TGCGCCAGCAGCTTGGCCTCGGCTAGCGGGAGCTTTGAGACCCAGTACTTC.

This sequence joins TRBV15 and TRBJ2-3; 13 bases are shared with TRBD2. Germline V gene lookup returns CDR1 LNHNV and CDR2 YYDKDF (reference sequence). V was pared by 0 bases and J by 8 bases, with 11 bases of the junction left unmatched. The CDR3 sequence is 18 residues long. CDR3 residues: CATSREGGTSGKGVTQYF. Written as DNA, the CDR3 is TGTGCCACCAGCAGAGAGGGGGGGACTAGCGGGAAGGGAGTTACGCAGTATTTT.

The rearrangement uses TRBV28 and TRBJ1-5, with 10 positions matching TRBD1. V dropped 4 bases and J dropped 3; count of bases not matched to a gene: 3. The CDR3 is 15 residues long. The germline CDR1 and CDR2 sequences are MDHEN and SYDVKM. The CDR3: CASSSGQGINQPQHF. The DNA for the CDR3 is TGTGCCAGCAGTTCGGGACAGGGGATCAATCAGCCCCAGCATTTT.

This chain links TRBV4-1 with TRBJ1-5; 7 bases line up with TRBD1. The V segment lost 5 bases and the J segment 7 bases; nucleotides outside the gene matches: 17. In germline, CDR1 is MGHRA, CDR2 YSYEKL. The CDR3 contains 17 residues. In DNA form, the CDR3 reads TGCGCCAGCAGCGAACGGGCAGGGGGATCGCAAGGCCAGCCCCAGCATTTT. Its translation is CASSERAGGSQGQPQHF.

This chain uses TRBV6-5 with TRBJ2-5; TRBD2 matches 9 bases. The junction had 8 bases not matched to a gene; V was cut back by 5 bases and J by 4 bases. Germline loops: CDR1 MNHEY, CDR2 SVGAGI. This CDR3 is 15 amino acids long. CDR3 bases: TGTGCCAGCAGTCTAGGACTAGCGACGAGAGAGACCCAGTACTTC. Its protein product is CASSLGLATRETQYF.

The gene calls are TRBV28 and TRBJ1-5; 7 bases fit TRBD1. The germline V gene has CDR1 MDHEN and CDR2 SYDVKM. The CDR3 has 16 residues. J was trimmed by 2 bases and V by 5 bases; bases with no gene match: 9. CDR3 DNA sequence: TGTGCCAGCAGTAGTAACAGGGGAGGAGGCAATCAGCCCCAGCATTTT. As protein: CASSSNRGGGNQPQHF.

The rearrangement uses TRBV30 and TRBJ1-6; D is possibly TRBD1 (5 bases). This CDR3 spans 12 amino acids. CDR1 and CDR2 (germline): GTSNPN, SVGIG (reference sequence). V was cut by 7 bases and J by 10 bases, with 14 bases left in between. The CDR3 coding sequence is TGTGCCTTTGTGGGGGGGAAGTCACCCCTCCACTTT. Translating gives CAFVGGKSPLHF.

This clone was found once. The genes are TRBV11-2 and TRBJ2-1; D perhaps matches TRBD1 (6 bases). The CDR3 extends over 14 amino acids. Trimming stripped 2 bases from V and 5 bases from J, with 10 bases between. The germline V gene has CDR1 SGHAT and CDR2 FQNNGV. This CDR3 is CASSLIRGNNEQFF. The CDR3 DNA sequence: TGTGCCAGCAGCTTAATCAGGGGTAACAATGAGCAGTTCTTC.

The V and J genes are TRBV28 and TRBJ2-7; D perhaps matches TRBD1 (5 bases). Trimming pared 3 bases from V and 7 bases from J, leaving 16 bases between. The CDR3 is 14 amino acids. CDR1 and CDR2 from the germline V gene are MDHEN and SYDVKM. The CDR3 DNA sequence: TGTGCCAGCAGTTTGGTACAGGTCAACGGGGAGCAGTACTTC. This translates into CASSLVQVNGEQYF.

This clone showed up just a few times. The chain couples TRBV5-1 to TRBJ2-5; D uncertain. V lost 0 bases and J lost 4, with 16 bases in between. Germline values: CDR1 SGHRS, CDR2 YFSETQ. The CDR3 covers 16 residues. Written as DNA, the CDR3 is TGCGCCAGCAGCTTGGCGGTAAGGAGAGGTCGAGAGACCCAGTACTTC. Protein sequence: CASSLAVRRGRETQYF.

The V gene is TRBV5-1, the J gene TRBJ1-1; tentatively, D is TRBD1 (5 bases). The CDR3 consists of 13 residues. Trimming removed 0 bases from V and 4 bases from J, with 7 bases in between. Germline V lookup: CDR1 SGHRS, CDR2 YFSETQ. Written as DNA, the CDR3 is TGCGCCAGCAGCTTGGCAGGGCCCACTGAAGCTTTCTTT. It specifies CASSLAGPTEAFF.

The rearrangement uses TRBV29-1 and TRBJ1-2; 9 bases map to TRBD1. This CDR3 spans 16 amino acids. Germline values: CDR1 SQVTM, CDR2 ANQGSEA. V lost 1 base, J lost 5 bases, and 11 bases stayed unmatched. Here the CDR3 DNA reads TGCAGCGTTGAAGCCGCGGGACAGGGAGTATGGTATGGCTACACCTTC. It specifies CSVEAAGQGVWYGYTF.

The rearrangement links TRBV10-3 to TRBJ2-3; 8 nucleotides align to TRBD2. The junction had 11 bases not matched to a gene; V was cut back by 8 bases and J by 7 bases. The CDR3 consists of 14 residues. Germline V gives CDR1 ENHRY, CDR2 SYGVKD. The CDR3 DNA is TGTGCCATCGGCAGCGCTAGCGGGTCTCATACGCAGTATTTT. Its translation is CAIGSASGSHTQYF.

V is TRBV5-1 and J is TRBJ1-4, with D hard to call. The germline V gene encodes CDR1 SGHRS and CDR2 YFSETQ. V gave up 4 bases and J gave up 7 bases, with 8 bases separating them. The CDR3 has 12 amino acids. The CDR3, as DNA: TGCGCCAGCAGCCCCGCGGGTGAAAAACTGTTTTTT. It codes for CASSPAGEKLFF.